This T cell receptor (beta chain) was documented in a study of blood T cell repertoires in COVID-19. Study details: Specimens from acute and convalescent COVID-19 originated in the United States, Italy and Spain. The analysed material was cDNA or gDNA that came from T cells, B-cell-depleted T cells, or PBMCs.

TCRdb's copy holds only in-frame clones and misses some; the assay was immunoSEQ multiplex PCR. The table has 350,000 to 400,000 clones, around 87% seen once. Germline V lookup: CDR1 SGHAT, CDR2 FQNNGV. The ends were cut back, 0 bases at V and 0 bases at J, with 9 bases in the middle. The CDR3 spans 17 residues. Which cohort a participant joined came from the clinical history participants gave. The chain joins TRBV11-2 to TRBJ1-6; D remains unclear. The sequenced sample was PBMCs or T cells enriched from blood (not recorded which). The receptor's source is a man aged 35 to 55 in a cohort exposed to, infected with or recovered from COVID-19 (not recorded which). The DNA for the CDR3 is TGTGCCAGCAGCTTAGATCCCCGGGACTCCTATAATTCACCCCTCCACTTT. It codes for CASSLDPRDSYNSPLHF.